One and the same sample provided the 12 T cell receptor beta chains below, sequenced in a study of blood T cell repertoires in COVID-19. Profiling relied on immunoSEQ multiplex PCR, and the TCRdb table lists in-frame clones only, not all of them. The repertoire holds 250,000 to 350,000 clones, with 88% as singletons. Sequencing was performed on peripheral blood. These receptors all stem from a woman aged 25 to 39 with COVID-19, enrolled during active disease.

This clone was observed at least ten times. The V and J genes are TRBV19 and TRBJ2-1, with 9 bases fitting TRBD2. The CDR3 runs 15 residues. V lost 5 bases, J lost 9 bases, and 11 bases stayed unmatched. CDR1 is LNHDA, CDR2 SQIVND, per germline (reference sequence). In DNA, the CDR3 is TGTGCCAGTAGTCCCCCCGCGGGAGGGCCGAGTGAGCAGTTCTTC. It codes for CASSPPAGGPSEQFF.

This clone was counted between two and nine times. CDR3 in DNA: TGTGCTAGTGGTTTTACGGGAGGGAAGACCGGGGAGCTGTTTTTT. It encodes CASGFTGGKTGELFF. The rearrangement links TRBV12-5 to TRBJ2-2; 8 bases line up with TRBD2. In germline, CDR1 is LGHNT, CDR2 FRNRAP. The V gene end was trimmed by 3 bases and the J gene end by 5 bases; junction bases not matched to a gene: 5. The CDR3 covers 15 residues.

The V gene is TRBV6-1, the J gene TRBJ2-7; 9 bases line up with TRBD2. There are 15 residues in the CDR3. The V and J ends lost 2 bases and 3 bases, in that order; junction bases with no gene match: 5. The germline V gene encodes CDR1 MNHNS and CDR2 SASEGT. The CDR3 bases are TGTGCCAGCAGTGAATTTAGCGGGAGTTTCTACGAGCAGTACTTC. As protein: CASSEFSGSFYEQYF.

This sequence joins TRBV3-1 (or the pseudogene TRBV3-2) and TRBJ2-3, with D maybe TRBD1 (6 bases). V lost 2 bases and J 1 base, leaving 10 bases between the germline ends. The CDR3 consists of 15 residues. The germline CDR1 and CDR2 sequences are LGHDT and YNNKEL (reference sequence). DNA for the CDR3: TGTGCCAGCAGCCAACTTGGGGGCGGCACAGATACGCAGTATTTT. This encodes CASSQLGGGTDTQYF.

This clone was observed a handful of times. The gene calls are TRBV11-2 and TRBJ2-3, with TRBD2 identical over 8 bases. J was trimmed by 7 bases and V by 5 bases; bases with no gene match: 8. This CDR3 comprises 14 residues. Germline CDR1 and CDR2: SGHAT and FQNNGV. The CDR3 DNA reads as TGTGCCAGCAGCGCGAGCGGGAGCGGATATACGCAGTATTTT. It encodes CASSASGSGYTQYF.

This sequence joins TRBV4-2 and TRBJ1-5; D is ambiguous. Germline V lookup: CDR1 LGHNA, CDR2 YNFKEQ. The V end was cut by 3 bases, the J end by 7 bases, with 10 bases between. The CDR3 contains 13 residues. The CDR3 loop is CASSHGSVQPQHF. The CDR3 DNA sequence: TGTGCCAGCAGCCACGGGTCGGTACAGCCCCAGCATTTT.

This chain uses TRBV4-1 with TRBJ2-7, with 10 bases fitting TRBD2. The trim removed 0 bases at V and 0 bases at J, leaving 2 bases unmatched. Germline assignment: CDR1 MGHRA and CDR2 YSYEKL. CDR3 length equals 16 residues. Written as DNA, the CDR3 is TGCGCCAGCAGCCAAGATCGACTAGCGGGCTCCTACGAGCAGTACTTC. Translation: CASSQDRLAGSYEQYF.

V gene TRBV28 combines with J gene TRBJ2-7; 7 bases align to TRBD1. Germline CDR1 reads MDHEN; CDR2 reads SYDVKM. The CDR3 has 13 residues. V shed 1 base, J shed 5 bases, and the junction held 2 bases outside the gene matches. The CDR3 DNA sequence: TGTGCCAGCAGTTTATACAGGGGAAACGAGCAGTACTTC. Its protein is CASSLYRGNEQYF.

The chain is built from TRBV18 and TRBJ1-4; D possibly corresponds to TRBD1 (6 bases). Germline V gives CDR1 KGHSH, CDR2 LQKENI. The ends were cut back, 1 base at V and 7 bases at J, with 16 bases in the middle. The CDR3 loop spans 16 amino acids. The CDR3 spells CASSPRRAGAGEKLFF. CDR3 coding DNA: TGTGCCAGCTCACCACGGCGCGCAGGGGCAGGTGAAAAACTGTTTTTT. The full variable domain, rest sourced from reference TRBV18 and TRBJ1-4, is NAGVMQNPRHLVRRRGQEARLRCSPMKGHSHVYWYRQLPEEGLKFMVYLQKENIIDESGMPKERFSAEFPKEGPSILRIQQVVRGDSAAYFCASSPRRAGAGEKLFFGSGTQLSVL.

In its sample, this clone was seen once. This sequence joins TRBV7-8 and TRBJ2-7; 7 positions agree with TRBD2. The V segment lost 5 bases and the J segment 4 bases; nucleotides outside the gene matches: 17. The CDR3 extends over 17 amino acids. Germline V gene lookup returns CDR1 SGHVS and CDR2 FQNEAQ. The CDR3: CASSRIIAGGLRYEQYF. The CDR3 region has the DNA TGTGCCAGCAGCCGAATCATAGCGGGCGGGTTACGATACGAGCAGTACTTC.

This chain uses TRBV28 with TRBJ1-2; 12 nucleotides agree with TRBD1. V gave up 6 bases and J gave up 4 bases; unmatched junction bases: 12. Germline CDR1 is MDHEN and CDR2 is SYDVKM. This CDR3 is 17 amino acids long. In DNA form, the CDR3 reads TGTGCCAGCAGACAAGGGACAGGGGGCGCGAGGGGCTATGGCTACACCTTC. It specifies CASRQGTGGARGYGYTF.

The chain has TRBV6-6 and TRBJ1-3; perhaps TRBD1 as D (5 bases). V was trimmed by 5 bases and J by 3 bases, leaving 5 bases between them. In germline, CDR1 is MNHNY, CDR2 SVGAGI (reference sequence). The CDR3 has 12 amino acids. The CDR3 region is CASSDSGNTIYF. The CDR3 DNA follows: TGTGCCAGCAGTGACAGTGGAAACACCATATATTTT.